The 19 T cell receptor beta chains given below trace back to one sample, sequenced in a study of cytomegalovirus exposure and HLA in healthy donors. PCR amplification relied on 60 Vbeta primers (plus 13 Jbeta primers). Method: immunoSEQ multiplex PCR; TCRdb's copy keeps in-frame clones and lacks some. Among about 190,000 clones listed, approximately 70% were seen once. Sequencing input: PBMCs. These receptors were collected from a young woman in good health and CMV-seropositive.

The chain carries TRBV11-2 and TRBJ1-2; 7 bases line up with TRBD1. CDR1 is SGHAT and CDR2 is FQNNGV in the germline V gene. The CDR3 contains 13 residues. V trimming: 3 bases; J trimming: 2 bases; junction bases outside the gene matches: 0. CDR3 DNA sequence: TGTGCCAGCAGCTTGGGACAGAACTATGGCTACACCTTC. Residues: CASSLGQNYGYTF.

This sequence joins TRBV11-1 and TRBJ2-5, with D uncertain. Germline V CDR1 and CDR2: SGHAT, FQDESV (reference sequence). The germline V and J ends were trimmed by 3 bases and 1 base, with 12 bases remaining between them. The CDR3 length is 15 residues. The CDR3 protein is CASSFVTTTQETQYF. The CDR3 bases are TGTGCCAGCAGCTTTGTAACGACAACCCAAGAGACCCAGTACTTC.

The chain carries TRBV7-9 and TRBJ2-1; 11 bases are a match to TRBD2. The CDR3 is made up of 15 amino acids. In germline, CDR1 is SEHNR, CDR2 FQNEAQ (reference sequence). Trimming took 6 bases from V and 5 from J; bases not matched to a gene: 6. The CDR3 DNA sequence: TGTGCCAGCAGACCGACTAGCGGGATCGACAATGAGCAGTTCTTC. This translates into CASRPTSGIDNEQFF.

V and J are TRBV4-1 and TRBJ1-5; maybe TRBD1 (5 bases). The CDR3 is 13 residues long. Trimming removed 0 bases at V and 10 bases at J, with 10 bases between. Germline lookup yields CDR1 MGHRA and CDR2 YSYEKL. CDR3 residues: CASSQEDGGPQHF. CDR3 nucleotides: TGCGCCAGCAGCCAAGAGGACGGGGGACCCCAGCATTTT.

The chain is built from TRBV6-5 and TRBJ2-2; 8 bases align to TRBD2. Germline V gene data show CDR1 as MNHEY and CDR2 as SVGAGI. The CDR3 consists of 13 residues. Germline trimming cut 4 bases from V and 7 bases from J; bases unmatched to any gene: 2. CDR3 nucleotide sequence: TGTGCCAGCAGTTTTGGGACTAGCGGGGAGCTGTTTTTT. Translated, it gives CASSFGTSGELFF.

The rearrangement links TRBV5-1 to TRBJ2-1; TRBD2 matches at 10 bases. V dropped 4 bases and J dropped 8; count of bases not matched to a gene: 21. Germline CDR1 SGHRS, CDR2 YFSETQ. This CDR3 has 19 residues. CDR3 DNA sequence: TGCGCCAGCAGCAAGCGGCTTACTAGCGGGAACGAGAGGAAGCATGAGCAGTTCTTC. Protein sequence: CASSKRLTSGNERKHEQFF. The variable domain in full, completed from reference TRBV5-1 and TRBJ2-1, reads KAGVTQTPRYLIKTRGQQVTLSCSPISGHRSVSWYQQTPGQGLQFLFEYFSETQRNKGNFPGRFSGRQFSNSRSEMNVSTLELGDSALYLCASSKRLTSGNERKHEQFFGPGTRLTVL.

The chain joins TRBV19 to TRBJ2-7; TRBD2 agrees at 7 bases. The V and J ends lost 4 bases and 3 bases, in that order; junction bases with no gene match: 6. The CDR3 contains 14 residues. Per germline, CDR1 LNHDA and CDR2 SQIVND (reference sequence). The CDR3 region has the DNA TGTGCCAGTAGTAGCGGGAGTTACCTCTACGAGCAGTACTTC. Amino acid sequence: CASSSGSYLYEQYF.

This chain uses TRBV25-1 with TRBJ2-1; 8 positions match TRBD1. V trimming: 3 bases; J trimming: 4 bases; junction bases outside the gene matches: 11. CDR1 MGHDK and CDR2 SYGVNS come from the germline V gene. CDR3 size: 17 residues. The CDR3, as DNA: TGTGCCAGCAGTGACTTAAGGACAGGGAGGACATACAATGAGCAGTTCTTC. It encodes CASSDLRTGRTYNEQFF.

The count of this clone is one. The chain carries TRBV10-1 and TRBJ2-3, with D unclear. From germline, CDR1 is WNHNN and CDR2 SYGVQD (reference sequence). This CDR3 has 13 amino acids. V was pared by 4 bases and J by 2 bases, with 7 bases between. As DNA, the CDR3 is TGCGCCAGCAGTGGCGGAGCCACAGATACGCAGTATTTT. Protein sequence: CASSGGATDTQYF.

This clone has a count of ten or more. The J gene is TRBJ2-5, the V gene TRBV5-1, with 7 bases fitting TRBD1. Losses at the gene ends were 4 bases for V and 7 bases for J; bases not matched to a gene: 10. Germline-derived CDR1 and CDR2 are SGHRS and YFSETQ. This CDR3 comprises 14 residues. In DNA, the CDR3 is TGCGCCAGCAGCCCTTCGACAGGGAAGGCGACCCAGTACTTC. Its protein is CASSPSTGKATQYF.

The DNA of the CDR3 is TGTGCCAGTAGTACTAGCGGGCGGGGAAGTTATGGCTACACCTTC. It specifies CASSTSGRGSYGYTF. The genes are TRBV19 and TRBJ1-2, with D hard to call. CDR3 length: 15 residues. The germline gives CDR1 LNHDA, CDR2 SQIVND (reference sequence). V lost 4 bases and J 5 bases, leaving 17 bases between the germline ends.

The chain joins TRBV7-8 to TRBJ2-2; the D gene is possibly TRBD2 (6 bases). Germline V lookup: CDR1 SGHVS, CDR2 FQNEAQ. The CDR3 is 20 residues long. Trimming stripped 1 base from V and 0 bases from J, with 21 bases between. The CDR3 nucleotides are TGTGCCAGCAGCTTAGTAATCGGGCCAAGGGGCGGGACGAACACCGGGGAGCTGTTTTTT. Encoded protein: CASSLVIGPRGGTNTGELFF.

CDR3 protein: CASSPGQGGAGETQYF. CDR3 coding DNA: TGCGCCAGCAGTCCGGGACAGGGTGGAGCGGGAGAGACCCAGTACTTC. The chain employs TRBV4-1 and TRBJ2-5, with 9 bases that match TRBD1. Germline V gene sequence: CDR1 MGHRA, CDR2 YSYEKL. The junction had 12 bases not matched to a gene; V was cut back by 6 bases and J by 4 bases. The CDR3 extends over 16 amino acids.

In its sample, this clone was seen a few times. The V gene is TRBV6-5, the J gene TRBJ1-1; the D gene is possibly TRBD1 (6 bases). The CDR3 spans 14 residues. Germline V CDR1 and CDR2: MNHEY, SVGAGI. The germline V and J ends were trimmed by 6 bases and 11 bases, with 22 bases remaining between them. CDR3 amino acids: CASRQQGWEGRAFF. The CDR3 DNA follows: TGTGCCAGCAGGCAACAGGGTTGGGAAGGTAGGGCTTTCTTT.

DNA of the CDR3: TGTGCCAGCAGTTTCTTCTCCGGGATTGCCTACGAGCAGTACTTC. It encodes CASSFFSGIAYEQYF. The chain combines TRBV28 with TRBJ2-7; D perhaps matches TRBD2 (5 bases). The germline V gene has CDR1 MDHEN and CDR2 SYDVKM. V was shortened by 3 bases and J by 2 bases, with 14 bases between the two germline ends. The CDR3 runs 15 residues.

The chain carries TRBV7-9 and TRBJ2-1, with D maybe TRBD1 (6 bases). The length of the CDR3 is 18 residues. V was shortened by 2 bases and J by 7 bases, with 24 bases between the two germline ends. Per the germline V gene, CDR1 is SEHNR and CDR2 is FQNEAQ (reference sequence). The CDR3 DNA sequence: TGTGCCAGCAGCTTAAAGATACGGGTGGCAGGGACAAGGAATGAGCAGTTCTTC. Its translation: CASSLKIRVAGTRNEQFF.

The V gene is TRBV5-4, the J gene TRBJ2-7, with D possibly matching TRBD1 (5 bases). V was pared by 3 bases and J by 5 bases, with 18 bases between. The V gene's germline CDR1 is SGHNT and CDR2 YYREEE (reference sequence). The CDR3 is 15 residues long. The CDR3 DNA follows: TGTGCCAGCAGCTGGGAAAGGGGAAGGATTGACGAGCAGTACTTC. The encoded protein is CASSWERGRIDEQYF.

This chain joins TRBV2 and TRBJ2-5; 8 positions agree with TRBD1. Matching the DNA end better, TRBJ2-7 makes the J call doubtful. Per germline, CDR1 SNHLY and CDR2 FYNNEI. The CDR3 sequence is 14 residues long. The DNA for the CDR3 is TGTGCCAGCAGGGGGACAGGAGTTTCCTACGAGCAGTACTTC. It codes for CASRGTGVSYEQYF.

The chain recombines TRBV2 with TRBJ1-6; the match to TRBD1 covers 11 bases. Germline V gene data show CDR1 as SNHLY and CDR2 as FYNNEI. The V gene end was trimmed by 4 bases and the J gene end by 6 bases; junction bases not matched to a gene: 2. This CDR3 spans 15 amino acids. The CDR3 loop reads CASSGGTGGNSPLHF. Written as DNA, the CDR3 is TGTGCCAGCAGTGGAGGGACAGGGGGTAATTCACCCCTCCACTTT.